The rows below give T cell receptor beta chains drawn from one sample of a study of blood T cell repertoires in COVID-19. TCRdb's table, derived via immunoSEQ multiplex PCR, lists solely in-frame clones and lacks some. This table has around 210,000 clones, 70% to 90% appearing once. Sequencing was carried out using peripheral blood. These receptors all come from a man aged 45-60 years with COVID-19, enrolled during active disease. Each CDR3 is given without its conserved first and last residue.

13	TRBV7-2	ASSLWATGGNIQY
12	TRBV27	ASSRGRAGYEQY
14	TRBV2	ASRNIQTGATYEQY
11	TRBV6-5	ASTWGEGTEAF
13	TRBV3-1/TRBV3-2	ASSPGTGGQETQY
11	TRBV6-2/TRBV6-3	ASSYAGSYEQY
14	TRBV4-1	ASSQVLAGGPGELF
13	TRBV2	ASSRDRGIQETQY
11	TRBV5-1	ASSLGQGAEQY
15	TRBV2	ASSAPGLAGSYNEQF
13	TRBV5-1	ASSLRDRVANEQF
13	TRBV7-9	ASSLWRTGMPEAF
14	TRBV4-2	ASSQERTVLNTEAF
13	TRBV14	ASSRGDRGRYEQY
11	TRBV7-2	ASSLGAWDEQY
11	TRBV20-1	SASGGGAETQY
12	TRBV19	ASRLAGGNNEQF
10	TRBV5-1	ASSLAPLEQF
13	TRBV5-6	ASSSSGGVTGELF
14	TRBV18	ASSPRTGTSNQPQH
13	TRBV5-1	ASRGKEGGTDTQY
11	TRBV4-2	ASSHTGGYGYT
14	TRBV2	ASRALAGARTDTQY
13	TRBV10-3	AISRDREGTGELF
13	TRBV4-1	ASSQTGYGTDTQY
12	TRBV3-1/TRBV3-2	ASSQNRGLTEAF
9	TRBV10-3	AVREAGALH
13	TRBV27	ASSPSTGWNTEAF
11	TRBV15	ATSREVAQPQH
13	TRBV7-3	ASSSGVAGANVLT
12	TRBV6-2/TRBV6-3	ASSRGQLNYGYT
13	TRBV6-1	ASSEARQGATEAF
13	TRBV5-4	ASSNPGQGGHEQY
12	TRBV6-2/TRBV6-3	ASSSGQGSQPQH
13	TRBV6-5	ASSYSSGVNQPQH
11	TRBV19	ASSIRENTEAF
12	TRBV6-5	ASSRQGAGYGYT
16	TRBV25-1	ASSEGTGVGSYNSPLH
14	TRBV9	ASSVDPGLAGNEQF